The T cell receptor beta chain described here comes from a study of OX40 agonist ivuxolimab in advanced cancers. Study at large: Patient treatment consisted of intravenous ivuxolimab administration every 2 weeks at 0.01 to 10 mg/kg. At 75% to 90% male, the cohort had a mean age of about 60 years, ranging from roughly 20 to 90. Three dose-escalation patients had partial responses: one with hepatocellular carcinoma and two with cutaneous melanoma.

Trimming took 5 bases from V and 8 from J; bases not matched to a gene: 8. Germline V gene lookup returns CDR1 MNHNY and CDR2 SVGAGI (reference sequence). CDR3 length equals 15 residues. Method: immunoSEQ multiplex PCR; TCRdb's copy keeps in-frame clones and lacks some. This sample has tens of thousands of clones, with about 93% found just once. The chain links TRBV6-6 to TRBJ2-1, with 11 bases identical to TRBD2. The receptor was derived from an adult with an advanced solid tumor such as melanoma, head and neck, liver or kidney cancer. The sequenced sample was CD4+ or CD8+ T cells sorted from blood, obtained in a trial of the OX40 agonist ivuxolimab. The CDR3 coding sequence is TGTGCCAGCAGTCCCTATAGCGGGGGGGCCGATGAGCAGTTCTTC. The encoded protein is CASSPYSGGADEQFF.